This TCR beta chain was identified in a study of cytomegalovirus exposure and HLA in healthy donors. Whole-study context: Among the 300 to 400 donors who were genotyped, 81% fell in the genetic ancestry cluster that is associated with self-reported Caucasian donors. Study-level results: Most TCR sequences were rare, but some public TCRs occurred in many donors. Several of the most significant clusters appeared linked to common viral pathogens, based on a later analysis.

PCR employed 60 Vbeta and 13 Jbeta primers. Some clones are missing from TCRdb's copy, which holds only in-frame ones; the method was immunoSEQ multiplex PCR. The sample has fewer than 250,000 clones; about four fifths are singletons. It was healthy bone marrow donors who served as donors. The length of the CDR3 is 14 residues. Trimming took 2 bases from V and 2 from J, leaving 7 bases between them. Looked up from germline, CDR1 is MNHNY and CDR2 is SVGAGI (reference sequence). In regard to this clone: What it binds is not known.

V gene TRBV6-6 combines with J gene TRBJ1-5; D possibly corresponds to TRBD1 (5 bases). The clonotype was recovered from a woman aged 45-65 years in good health and CMV-seropositive. The sequencing input was PBMCs. The CDR3 nucleotides read TGTGCCAGCAGTTACAGGACACGCAATCAGCCCCAGCATTTT. Its protein is CASSYRTRNQPQHF.